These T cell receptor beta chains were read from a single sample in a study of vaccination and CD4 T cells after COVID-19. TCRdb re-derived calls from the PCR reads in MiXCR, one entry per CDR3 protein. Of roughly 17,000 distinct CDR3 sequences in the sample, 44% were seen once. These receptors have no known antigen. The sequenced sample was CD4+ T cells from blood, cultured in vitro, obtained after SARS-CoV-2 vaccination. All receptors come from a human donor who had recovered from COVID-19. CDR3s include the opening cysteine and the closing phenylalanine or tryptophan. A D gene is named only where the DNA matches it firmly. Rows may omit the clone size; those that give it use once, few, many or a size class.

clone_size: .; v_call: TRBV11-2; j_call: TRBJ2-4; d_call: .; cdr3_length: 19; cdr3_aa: CASSLPTRGKEWAKNIQYF; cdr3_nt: TGTGCCAGCAGCTTACCGACTCGCGGTAAGGAATGGGCCAAAAACATTCAGTACTTC
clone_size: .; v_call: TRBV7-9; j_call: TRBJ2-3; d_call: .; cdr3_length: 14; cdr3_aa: CAGSLVPGPDTQYF; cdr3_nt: TGTGCCGGCAGCTTAGTCCCGGGGCCAGATACGCAGTATTTT
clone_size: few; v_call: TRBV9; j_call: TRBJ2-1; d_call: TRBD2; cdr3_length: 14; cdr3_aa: CASSYAGGHNEQFF; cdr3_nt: TGTGCCAGCTCCTACGCGGGGGGTCACAATGAGCAGTTCTTC
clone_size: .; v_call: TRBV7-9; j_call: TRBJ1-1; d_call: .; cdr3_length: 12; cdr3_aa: CASSFGTTEAFF; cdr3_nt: TGTGCCAGCAGCTTCGGGACCACTGAAGCTTTCTTT
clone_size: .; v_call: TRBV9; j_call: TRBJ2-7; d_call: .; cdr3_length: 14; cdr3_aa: CASSVGSREYEQYF; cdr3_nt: TGTGCCAGCAGCGTAGGCAGCCGAGAGTACGAGCAGTACTTC
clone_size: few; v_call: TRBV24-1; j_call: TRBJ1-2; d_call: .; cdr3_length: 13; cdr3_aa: CATSPGLEGGYTF; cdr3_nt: TGTGCCACGAGTCCCGGGCTGGAGGGTGGCTACACCTTC
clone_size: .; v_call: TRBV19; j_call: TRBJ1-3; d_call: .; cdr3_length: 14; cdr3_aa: CASRAASSGNTIYF; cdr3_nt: TGTGCCTCCAGGGCAGCCAGCTCTGGAAACACCATATATTTT
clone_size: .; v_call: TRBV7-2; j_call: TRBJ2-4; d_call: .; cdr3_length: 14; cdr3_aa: CASSSTSTKNIQYF; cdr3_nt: TGTGCCAGCAGCAGCACTAGTACCAAAAACATTCAGTACTTC
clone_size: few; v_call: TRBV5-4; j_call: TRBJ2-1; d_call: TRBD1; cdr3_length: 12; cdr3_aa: CASSPSTGRQFF; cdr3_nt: TGTGCCAGCAGCCCCTCGACAGGGAGGCAGTTCTTC
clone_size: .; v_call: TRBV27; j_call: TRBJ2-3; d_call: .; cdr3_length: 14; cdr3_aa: CASSLPGRTDTQYF; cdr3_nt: TGTGCCAGCAGTTTACCCGGTCGCACAGATACGCAGTATTTT
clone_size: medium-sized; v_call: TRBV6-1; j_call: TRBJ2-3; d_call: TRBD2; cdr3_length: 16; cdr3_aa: CASRGTREGLTDTQYF; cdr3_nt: TGTGCCAGCAGGGGTACGCGGGAGGGCCTGACAGATACGCAGTATTTT
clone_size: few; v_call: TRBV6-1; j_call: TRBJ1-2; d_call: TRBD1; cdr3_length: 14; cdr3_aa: CASSEQHRTGGYTF; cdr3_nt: TGTGCCAGCAGTGAACAACACCGGACAGGGGGCTACACCTTC
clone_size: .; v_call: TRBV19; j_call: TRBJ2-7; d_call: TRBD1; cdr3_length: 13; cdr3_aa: CRDSALVFYEQYF; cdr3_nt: TGTAGGGACAGTGCGCTGGTATTCTACGAGCAGTACTTC
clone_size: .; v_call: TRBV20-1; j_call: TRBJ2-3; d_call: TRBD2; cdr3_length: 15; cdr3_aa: CSAPRLAGGTDTQYF; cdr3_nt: TGCAGTGCTCCTAGACTAGCGGGAGGAACGGATACGCAGTATTTT
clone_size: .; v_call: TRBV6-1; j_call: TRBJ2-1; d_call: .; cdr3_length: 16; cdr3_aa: CASRLEPSATYNEQFF; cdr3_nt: TGTGCCAGCAGACTTGAACCTAGCGCTACCTACAATGAGCAGTTCTTC
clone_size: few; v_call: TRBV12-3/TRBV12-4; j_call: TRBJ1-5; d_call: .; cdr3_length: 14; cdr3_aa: CASRVGRRNQPQHF; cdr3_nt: TGTGCCAGCAGAGTCGGACGGAGAAATCAGCCCCAGCATTTT
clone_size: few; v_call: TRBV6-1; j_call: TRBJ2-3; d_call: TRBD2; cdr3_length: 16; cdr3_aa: CASRGGLAGVSDTQYF; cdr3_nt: TGTGCCAGCAGGGGGGGTTTAGCGGGAGTTTCAGATACGCAGTATTTT
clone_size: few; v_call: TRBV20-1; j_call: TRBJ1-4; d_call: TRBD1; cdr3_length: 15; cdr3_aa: CSARPGDSLNEKLFF; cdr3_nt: TGCAGTGCTAGACCCGGGGACAGCCTAAATGAAAAACTGTTTTTT
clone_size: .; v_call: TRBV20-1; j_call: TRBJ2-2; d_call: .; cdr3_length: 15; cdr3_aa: CSARFSTTNTGELFF; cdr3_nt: TGCAGTGCTAGATTCTCGACAACGAACACCGGGGAGCTGTTTTTT
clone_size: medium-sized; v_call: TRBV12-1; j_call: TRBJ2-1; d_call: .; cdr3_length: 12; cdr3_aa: CASRQGYNEQFF; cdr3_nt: TGTGCCAGCAGACAGGGCTACAATGAGCAGTTCTTC
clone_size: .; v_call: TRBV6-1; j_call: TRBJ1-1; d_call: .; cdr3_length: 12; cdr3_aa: CASTGGQAEAFF; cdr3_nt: TGTGCCAGCACTGGGGGGCAGGCTGAAGCTTTCTTT
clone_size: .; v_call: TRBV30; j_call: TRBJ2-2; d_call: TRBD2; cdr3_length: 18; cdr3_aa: CAWTTRTSGRADTGELFF; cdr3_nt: TGTGCCTGGACCACCAGGACTAGCGGGAGGGCAGACACCGGGGAGCTGTTTTTT
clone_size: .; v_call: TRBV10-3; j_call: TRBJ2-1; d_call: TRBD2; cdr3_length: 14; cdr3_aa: CAITETSVNNEQFF; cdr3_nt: TGTGCCATCACCGAGACTAGCGTGAACAATGAGCAGTTCTTC
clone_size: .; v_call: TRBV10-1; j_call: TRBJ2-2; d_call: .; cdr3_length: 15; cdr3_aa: CASSESGGNTGELFF; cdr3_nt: TGCGCCAGCAGTGAGTCTGGGGGCAACACCGGGGAGCTGTTTTTT
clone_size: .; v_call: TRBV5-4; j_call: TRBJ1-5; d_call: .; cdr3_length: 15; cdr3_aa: CASSLGPASNQPQHF; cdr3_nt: TGTGCCAGCAGCTTGGGGCCAGCTAGCAATCAGCCCCAGCATTTT
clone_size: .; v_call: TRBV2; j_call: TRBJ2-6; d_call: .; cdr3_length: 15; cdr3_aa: CASSDRFGGANVLTF; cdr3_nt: TGTGCCAGCAGTGACAGGTTTGGGGGGGCCAACGTCCTGACTTTC
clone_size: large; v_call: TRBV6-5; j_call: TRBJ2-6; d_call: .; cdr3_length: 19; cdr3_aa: CASSSQDAKGVTGANVLTF; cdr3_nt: TGTGCCAGCAGTTCACAAGACGCTAAGGGGGTCACTGGGGCCAACGTCCTGACTTTC